Listed below are T cell receptor beta chains from one sample, sequenced in a study of T cells expressing NK-cell markers. TCRdb re-called the 5' RACE reads and shows each CDR3 protein once, DNA omitted. The table gives some 600,000 distinct CDR3 sequences; the top ten clones make up around 3.3% of it. Sequenced sample: blood T cells: a sorted CD56 or NKG2C T cell subset, CD4+ or CD8+ T cells, or bulk PBMC T cells (not recorded which). These receptors all stem from a man aged 18 to 30 in good health. The CDR3 runs from the conserved cysteine through the conserved F or W.

CDR3aa | j_gene | v_gene
CASSPTSGVGDTQYF | TRBJ2-3 | TRBV6-1
CASSQLPSSGNTIYF | TRBJ1-3 | TRBV4-2
CASSLGTSGVSYEQYF | TRBJ2-7 | TRBV7-2
CASSPMGGRGSDTQYF | TRBJ2-3 | TRBV7-9
CSARDRGYSYTF | TRBJ1-2 | TRBV20-1
CASSLRVPIATQPREQYF | TRBJ2-7 | TRBV28
CSARDMIAGGYEQYF | TRBJ2-7 | TRBV20-1
CSARVGRAVTEQFF | TRBJ2-1 | TRBV20-1
CASSQEAGQGFSVLTF | TRBJ2-6 | TRBV4-3
CASSLAVGVNQETQYF | TRBJ2-5 | TRBV5-1
CASKTGGYEQYF | TRBJ2-7 | TRBV6-2/TRBV6-3
CASSSLLTSGRAHEQFF | TRBJ2-1 | TRBV28
CASSSLRISPNEQYF | TRBJ2-7 | TRBV7-2
CASSEGLAGGGDTQYF | TRBJ2-3 | TRBV6-4
CASRNANNEQFF | TRBJ2-1 | TRBV28
CASSLVPGQSPLAKNIQYF | TRBJ2-4 | TRBV5-1
CASSVLGEETQYF | TRBJ2-5 | TRBV2
CATSDPPGQLSYNEQFF | TRBJ2-1 | TRBV24-1
CASSPSGTSTDTQYF | TRBJ2-3 | TRBV7-9
CASGPYLATNTEAFF | TRBJ1-1 | TRBV12-3/TRBV12-4
CASSPDKGIAGYTF | TRBJ1-2 | TRBV18
CASAPLAGGRVDEQFF | TRBJ2-1 | TRBV12-3/TRBV12-4
CASSLPGDPLYNEQFF | TRBJ2-1 | TRBV7-9
CSVESGTGYTEAFF | TRBJ1-1 | TRBV29-1
CATSTAGGPGELFF | TRBJ2-2 | TRBV15
CASSSAGSTNTGELFF | TRBJ2-2 | TRBV5-1
CATSRDLGSEQFF | TRBJ2-1 | TRBV15
CAISEGGWYREAQETQYF | TRBJ2-5 | TRBV10-3
CSARDVLFNEQFF | TRBJ2-1 | TRBV20-1
CASSSPSGSSYNEQFF | TRBJ2-1 | TRBV12-3/TRBV12-4
CASSSTTPGLAGSIGGELFF | TRBJ2-2 | TRBV11-1
CASASGGDTQYF | TRBJ2-3 | TRBV27
CSARGLKGTGELFF | TRBJ2-2 | TRBV20-1
CASSQPTDEKLFF | TRBJ1-4 | TRBV5-6
CASSFGLAEETQYF | TRBJ2-5 | TRBV5-1
CASSLARSGQWYTEAFF | TRBJ1-1 | TRBV5-1
CASSREGANNSPLHF | TRBJ1-6 | TRBV27
CASQFGSGNEQFF | TRBJ2-1 | TRBV25-1
CASSSRQGSEKLFF | TRBJ1-4 | TRBV3-1
CASGRTVYSYEQYF | TRBJ2-7 | TRBV7-9
CSARGQQGALNEQFF | TRBJ2-1 | TRBV20-1
CASSFLAGGHTGELFF | TRBJ2-2 | TRBV5-6
CASSDPTRINTGELFF | TRBJ2-2 | TRBV7-9
CASSEGGQAPNYGYTF | TRBJ1-2 | TRBV7-9
CATSDAGSLNQPQHF | TRBJ1-5 | TRBV24-1
CATSRGSWTRAYNEQFF | TRBJ2-1 | TRBV15
CATSPEGWQGAGDDNQPQHF | TRBJ1-5 | TRBV24-1
CASSLQALNTGELFF | TRBJ2-2 | TRBV5-1